The T cell receptor (beta chain) described here comes from a study of T cells in Graves' hyperthyroidism and ophthalmopathy (dated by TCRdb to the late 2010s). About the full investigation: Peripheral blood samples were taken at initial diagnosis, before any treatment was given. For training and testing, the 100 or so patients in the discovery cohort were randomly divided in a 7:3 ratio. The paper reports TCR Vbeta CDR3 sequencing of some 140 peripheral blood samples: approximately 41 ophthalmopathy, about 75 hyperthyroidism and approximately 17 progressor patients. To identify TCR V-J signatures that set the groups apart, the researchers used a discovery cohort of roughly 100 patients, made up of fewer than 50 with Graves' ophthalmopathy and some 55 with stable Graves' hyperthyroidism. The study also compared thyroid tissue and blood T-cell repertoires from five or six Graves' hyperthyroidism patients. Following sampling, methimazole starting at 30 mg daily was given to hyperthyroidism patients, and high-dose intravenous methylprednisolone was given to ophthalmopathy patients. Prospective prediction of ophthalmopathy was tested in an independent validation cohort of some 20 hyperthyroidism patients and 17 patients who later progressed to ophthalmopathy. Here is what the overall study found, with its caveats: In validation, the model predicted progression to ophthalmopathy with 65% to 71% sensitivity and 72% to 85% specificity, a median of 6.5 months before onset. No statistical method was used to fix the sample size in advance, and group allocation was not hidden from the investigators. Most expanded thyroid clonotypes (frequency above 0.001) were also detected in blood, suggesting blood repertoires may reflect thyroid immune responses. Ophthalmopathy was separated from stable hyperthyroidism by a 13 V-J signature model, with 85% to 90% sensitivity and just over 81% specificity obtained in cross-validation and 80%/75% obtained in testing.

V loses 1 base of germline sequence and J loses 3 bases, and the interval between the two ends is 13 bases. The CDR3 contains 14 residues, cysteine and phenylalanine counted. CDR3 DNA only is kept here, 42 bases in frame from base 1. Per the germline V gene (reference sequence), DFQATT is the CDR1 and SNEGSKA is the CDR2. About this clonotype: Its cognate antigen has yet to be identified. Base qualities are not provided; no much larger clone lies one nucleotide away.

Ophthalmopathy patients had moderately to severely active disease, Clinical Activity Score of at least 3, NOSPECS grade of at least 4, and duration under 3 months. Any patient with an uncontrolled infection, another autoimmune disease, pregnancy or lactation was excluded. Diagnoses were established on the basis of clinical symptoms, serum thyroxine and TRAb, thyroid ultrasound, and orbital computed tomography. PBMCs were isolated from more than 9 ml of fresh peripheral blood by Ficoll-Paque density gradient centrifugation. Trizol reagent was used to extract total RNA, and RNA quality was then checked on an Agilent 2100 Bioanalyzer. Amplification of TCR beta CDR3 regions was carried out from RNA transcripts. For the first round of RT-PCR on the TCR CDR3, the HTBI primer set was used together with the Qiagen OneStep RT-PCR kit. The libraries were constructed in a second round of multiplex PCR and then size-selected and purified. Sequencing of the libraries was done on an Illumina HiSeq2000 using paired-end 100 bp reads. The source study handled its data this way. SOAPnuke was used to process the raw data, throwing out any read that contained adapters or uncalled bases, had a mean Phred below 15, or lacked an exact constant-primer or identifier match. High-quality paired reads were merged with COPE v1.2.5, and unique nucleotide sequences were defined as clonotypes. Clonotypes were aligned to IMGT TRBV, TRBD and TRBJ reference segments using MiTCR v1.1. Analysis was restricted to V-J combinations with a frequency above 0.0001, which covered approximately 99% of repertoires. The TCS score was defined as F50 (clonal expansion) divided by E x V (chaos), with BLOSUM62-based TCRdist calculated between CDR3 peptides within each V-J. Welch's t-statistics and random forest reduced roughly 540 V-J features to some 14, which were used in a naive Bayes classifier (R e1071). TCRdb itself trimmed the public reads at Q25 with fastp, ran MiXCR and retained productive beta chains. Each entry is one CDR3 protein sequence, shown with its most common DNA and genes. V and J calls and clone size were set by TCRdb, not the authors. A total of roughly 500,000 distinct CDR3 sequences appear in this sample, roughly 23% of them only once. The ten largest clonotypes hold around 54% of the sample.

The sample was blood. This receptor was obtained from a woman aged 65 to 85 with Graves' ophthalmopathy. The chain is assembled from TRBV20-1 and TRBJ2-7; TRBD2 is possibly the D segment (6 matching bases). The CDR3 has the sequence CSARVGDSHYEQYF. The sequenced DNA is TGCAGTGCTAGAGTCGGGGACTCTCACTACGAGCAGTACTTC.